This TCR beta chain was found in a study of neurological immune-mediated disorders. Study-wide results and caveats: Expanded clones shared no identical CDR3 amino acid sequences across subjects, which suggested private TCR-beta repertoires in all groups. Falling below healthy controls, multiple sclerosis showed the least TCR clonal expansion, while HTLV-1-associated myelopathy showed the most.

It was by 5'RACE with 10-nucleotide random UMIs that the cDNA was made. TCRdb re-called the 5' RACE reads through MiXCR, storing one row per CDR3 protein. The data show roughly 3,900 distinct CDR3 sequences, with less than 35% seen just once and 35% to 45% held by the top ten. This clonotype is labeled medium-sized (0.01 to 0.1%). Its antigen is still unknown. Germline V gives CDR1 DFQATT, CDR2 SNEGSKA (reference sequence). The ends lost 1 base at V and 1 base at J; junction bases unmatched: 4. CDR3 length: 15 residues. The sorted libraries took 1 million CD4+ or CD8+ T cells. Sequenced input: CD8+ T cells from blood. The gene calls are TRBV20-1 and TRBJ2-4; 7 bases align to TRBD1. The source of this sequence is a man aged 45-60 years with HTLV-1-associated myelopathy (HAM/TSP). CDR3 residues: CSARVTGAAKNIQYF. The CDR3, as DNA: TGCAGTGCTAGAGTTACAGGGGCGGCCAAAAACATTCAGTACTTC.